These 12 T cell receptor beta chains came from one sample sequenced in a study of OX40 agonist ivuxolimab in advanced cancers. The protocol was immunoSEQ multiplex PCR, while the TCRdb copy is restricted to in-frame clones and leaves out a portion. The table has approximately 76,000 clones, about 91% seen once; the top ten hold approximately 0.86%. Sequencing used CD4+ or CD8+ T cells sorted from blood, obtained in a trial of the OX40 agonist ivuxolimab. These receptors all stem from an adult with an advanced solid tumor such as melanoma, head and neck, liver or kidney cancer.

This sequence joins TRBV6-5 and TRBJ2-7; the D gene could be TRBD1 or TRBD2 (7 bases each). The CDR3 length is 14 residues. CDR1 and CDR2 (germline): MNHEY, SVGAGI. V was shortened by 10 bases and J by 4 bases, with 20 bases between the two germline ends. CDR3 sequence: CATKRREGAYEQYF. CDR3 DNA: TGTGCCACCAAGCGCAGGGAGGGGGCTTACGAGCAGTACTTC.

V usage is TRBV28 and J usage is TRBJ1-5, with D tentatively TRBD1 (6 bases). CDR3 size: 15 residues. The V end lost 7 bases, the J end lost 2 bases, and 15 bases lay between the germline ends. Germline assignment: CDR1 MDHEN and CDR2 SYDVKM. CDR3 coding DNA: TGTGCCAGCAAGGCGGCGGCAGGGGGCAATCAGCCCCAGCATTTT. It is translated as CASKAAAGGNQPQHF.

The table lists this clone with a count of one. This sequence joins TRBV6-6 and TRBJ2-5; no firm D call. CDR1 and CDR2 from the germline V gene are MNHNY and SVGAGI (reference sequence). Trimming removed 4 bases at V and 3 bases at J, with 6 bases between. This CDR3 comprises 12 residues. The CDR3 reads CASSSNEETQYF. CDR3 nucleotides: TGTGCCAGCAGTTCGAACGAAGAGACCCAGTACTTC.

This chain uses TRBV27 with TRBJ2-3, with TRBD2 matching over 9 bases. The trim removed 6 bases at V and 1 base at J, leaving 11 bases unmatched. The CDR3 runs to 17 residues. The germline V gene encodes CDR1 MNHEY and CDR2 SMNVEV (reference sequence). CDR3 nucleotide sequence: TGTGCCAGCAGAAGAGTTGGAAGCGGGGGGCGCACAGATACGCAGTATTTT. It codes for CASRRVGSGGRTDTQYF.

In this sample, this clone turned up once. This rearrangement joins TRBV4-1 to TRBJ1-5; D is undetermined. CDR1 is MGHRA and CDR2 is YSYEKL in the germline V gene. This CDR3 has 15 amino acids. V was clipped by 1 base and J by 3 bases, with 10 bases between them. Here the CDR3 reads CASSQVADSNQPQHF. The CDR3 region has the DNA TGCGCCAGCAGCCAAGTGGCGGACTCCAATCAGCCCCAGCATTTT.

The chain links TRBV2 to TRBJ1-5; the D gene is possibly TRBD1 (6 bases). V lost 6 bases to trimming and J lost 0 bases, with 9 bases between them. From germline, CDR1 is SNHLY and CDR2 FYNNEI. The CDR3 length is 14 residues. The CDR3 spells CASRWTDSNQPQHF. The CDR3 DNA reads TGTGCCAGCAGATGGACAGATAGCAATCAGCCCCAGCATTTT.

J is TRBJ2-5 and V is TRBV10-3; D remains ambiguous. Germline V gives CDR1 ENHRY, CDR2 SYGVKD. The germline V and J ends were trimmed by 2 bases and 2 bases, with 12 bases remaining between them. CDR3 length: 15 residues. The CDR3 DNA reads as TGTGCCATCAGTGAGCCCTGGGCAGCGCAAGAGACCCAGTACTTC. Translation: CAISEPWAAQETQYF.

The chain is built from TRBV27 and TRBJ2-5, with 8 bases fitting TRBD2. This CDR3 is 15 amino acids long. With V trimmed by 8 bases and J by 5 bases, 13 bases remained unmatched. Germline lookup yields CDR1 MNHEY and CDR2 SMNVEV (reference sequence). The CDR3 is CASGPLSGSRETQYF. CDR3 bases: TGTGCCAGCGGACCTCTAAGCGGGAGCCGGGAGACCCAGTACTTC.

The chain uses TRBV9 and TRBJ2-1; no definite D call. Germline V CDR1 and CDR2: SGDLS, YYNGEE. The ends were cut back, 3 bases at V and 1 base at J, with 17 bases in the middle. There are 17 residues in the CDR3. The CDR3 loop reads CASSGGGRMGSYNEQFF. In DNA, the CDR3 is TGTGCCAGCAGCGGAGGTGGACGTATGGGATCCTACAATGAGCAGTTCTTC.

The CDR3 nucleotides read TGTGCCAGCAGCCAGACTAGCGGGGCCTGGAGCTCCTACGAGCAGTACTTC. Translation gives CASSQTSGAWSSYEQYF. This chain uses TRBV5-8 with TRBJ2-7, with 11 bases that match TRBD2. Germline-derived CDR1 and CDR2 are SGHTS and YDEGEE. This CDR3 has 17 amino acids. The trim removed 4 bases at V and 0 bases at J, leaving 9 bases unmatched.

The chain uses TRBV13 and TRBJ2-3; D is unclear. V lost 4 bases, J lost 0 bases, and 5 bases lay in between. This CDR3 contains 13 residues. Germline V gene sequence: CDR1 PRHDT, CDR2 FYEKMQ (reference sequence). CDR3 amino acids: CASSSTSTDTQYF. CDR3 in DNA: TGTGCCAGCAGCTCAACTAGCACAGATACGCAGTATTTT.

Judged by abundance, this clone is medium-sized. This chain uses TRBV11-2 with TRBJ1-2; D possibly corresponds to TRBD1 (5 bases). Germline CDR1 reads SGHAT; CDR2 reads FQNNGV. The CDR3 has 15 amino acids. V was trimmed by 1 base and J by 4 bases, leaving 13 bases between them. CDR3 region: CASSLVQGTGYGYTF. The CDR3 bases are TGTGCCAGCAGCTTAGTTCAGGGAACGGGCTATGGCTACACCTTC. The whole variable domain, remainder taken from reference TRBV11-2 and TRBJ1-2, is EAGVAQSPRYKIIEKRQSVAFWCNPISGHATLYWYQQILGQGPKLLIQFQNNGVVDDSQLPKDRFSAERLKGVDSTLKIQPAKLEDSAVYLCASSLVQGTGYGYTFGSGTRLTVV.